The entry below describes one T cell receptor (beta chain). The authors' processing: Reference gene primers were amplified, and this amplification served to estimate nucleated cell counts. Only in-frame clones appear in the TCRdb table, and some are missing; sequencing was by immunoSEQ multiplex PCR. V, J and clone size were drawn from that table, and D and trimming were deduced from the DNA. The sample consists of 75,000 to 95,000 clones, roughly 72% of them appearing once. The record originates from a study of blood T cell repertoires in COVID-19. The sequence was collected from a woman aged 55-69 years in a cohort sampled during active or convalescent COVID-19. What was sequenced was peripheral blood.

CDR3 nucleotides: TGTGCCAGCAGCCAAGATTTTGGCCAAATGAACACTGAAGCTTTCTTT. It yields the protein CASSQDFGQMNTEAFF. J is TRBJ1-1 and V is TRBV4-2; D is unresolved. Germline CDR1 and CDR2: LGHNA and YNFKEQ. The ends were cut back, 0 bases at V and 0 bases at J, with 11 bases in the middle. The CDR3 loop spans 16 amino acids.